The following is a T cell receptor (beta chain) sequence with its context. Data came from immunoSEQ multiplex PCR; TCRdb stores just in-frame clones and leaves some out. Found here are more than 50,000 clones, nearly 90% of them singletons; the top ten hold more than 10%. This sample was taken from a study of blood T cell repertoires in COVID-19. Per the germline V gene, CDR1 is SGHAT and CDR2 is FQNNGV. The CDR3 is 15 amino acids. V lost 5 bases to trimming and J lost 5 bases; unmatched junction nucleotides: 10. Input material: peripheral blood. The gene calls are TRBV11-2 and TRBJ2-5; TRBD1 matches at 8 bases. This TCR derives from a man in his 60s with active COVID-19. CDR3 nucleotides: TGTGCCAGCAGCCGGTTCCAGGGGGCTTCTGAGACCCAGTACTTC. Residues: CASSRFQGASETQYF.